This TCR beta chain was observed in a study of post-analysis software for immune sequencing data. TCR beta libraries were prepared from cDNA with unique molecular identifiers. TCRdb recomputed calls from the PCR reads with MiXCR, one row per CDR3 protein. This sample has about 810,000 distinct CDR3 sequences, with roughly half found just once. This clonotype was observed a single time. The target antigen is unknown. The CDR3 extends over 14 amino acids. V was clipped by 2 bases and J by 12 bases, with 14 bases between them. The germline CDR1 and CDR2 sequences are SEHNR and FQNEAQ (reference sequence). Findings and caveats of the study: Strong co-clustering by F measure linked samples that shared a preparation batch. Five TRBV segments, TRBV5-6, TRBV5-1 and TRBV20-1 among them, were found more frequent in patients than controls. Among multiple sclerosis patients, normalized Chao1 diversity was significantly below that of controls.

Sequenced input: blood. V usage is TRBV7-9 and J usage is TRBJ1-6, with a weak D call TRBD1 (6 bases). The source of this sequence is a girl between 5 and 17 years old with multiple sclerosis. The CDR3 nucleotides are TGTGCCAGCAGCTTACCAGGGGTGGGTTTACCCCTCCACTTT. Protein sequence: CASSLPGVGLPLHF.